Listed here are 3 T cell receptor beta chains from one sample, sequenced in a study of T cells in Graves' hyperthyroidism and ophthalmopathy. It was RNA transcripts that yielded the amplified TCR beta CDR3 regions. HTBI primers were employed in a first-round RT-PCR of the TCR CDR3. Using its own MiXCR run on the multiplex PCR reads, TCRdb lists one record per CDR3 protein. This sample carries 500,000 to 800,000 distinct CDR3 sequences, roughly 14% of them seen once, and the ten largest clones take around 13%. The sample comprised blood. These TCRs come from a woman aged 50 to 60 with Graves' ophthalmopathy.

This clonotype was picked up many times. Here the CDR3 reads CASSEAWAGLAGDTDTQYF. The CDR3 nucleotides read TGTGCCAGCAGTGAAGCGTGGGCAGGTTTGGCGGGAGACACAGATACGCAGTATTTT. The rearrangement links TRBV2 to TRBJ2-3; 7 bases are shared with TRBD2. From germline, CDR1 is SNHLY and CDR2 FYNNEI. The CDR3 is 19 amino acids. With V trimmed by 0 bases and J by 2 bases, 14 bases remained unmatched.

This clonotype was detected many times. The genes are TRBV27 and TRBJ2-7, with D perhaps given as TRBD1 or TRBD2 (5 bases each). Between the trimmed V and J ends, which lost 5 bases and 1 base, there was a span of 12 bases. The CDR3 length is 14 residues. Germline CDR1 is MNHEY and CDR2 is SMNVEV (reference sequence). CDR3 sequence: CASSSWGTSYEQYF. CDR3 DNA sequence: TGTGCCAGCAGTAGCTGGGGGACGTCCTACGAGCAGTACTTC.

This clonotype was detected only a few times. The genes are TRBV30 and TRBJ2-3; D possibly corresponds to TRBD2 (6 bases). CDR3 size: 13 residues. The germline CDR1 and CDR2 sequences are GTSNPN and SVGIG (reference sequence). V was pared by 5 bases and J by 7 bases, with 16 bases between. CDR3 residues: CAWAPGTSHTQYF. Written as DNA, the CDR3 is TGTGCCTGGGCCCCCGGGACTTCCCATACGCAGTATTTT.